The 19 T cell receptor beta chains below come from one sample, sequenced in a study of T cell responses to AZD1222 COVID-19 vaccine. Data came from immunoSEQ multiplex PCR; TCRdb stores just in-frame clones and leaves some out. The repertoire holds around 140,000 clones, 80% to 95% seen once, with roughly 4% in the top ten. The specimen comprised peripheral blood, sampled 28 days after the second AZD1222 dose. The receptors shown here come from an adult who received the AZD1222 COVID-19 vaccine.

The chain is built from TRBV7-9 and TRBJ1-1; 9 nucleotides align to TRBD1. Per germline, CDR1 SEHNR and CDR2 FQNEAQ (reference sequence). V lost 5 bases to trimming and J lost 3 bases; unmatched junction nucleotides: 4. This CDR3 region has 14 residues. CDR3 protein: CASSPRTGDTEAFF. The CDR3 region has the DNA TGTGCCAGCAGCCCTAGGACAGGGGACACTGAAGCTTTCTTT.

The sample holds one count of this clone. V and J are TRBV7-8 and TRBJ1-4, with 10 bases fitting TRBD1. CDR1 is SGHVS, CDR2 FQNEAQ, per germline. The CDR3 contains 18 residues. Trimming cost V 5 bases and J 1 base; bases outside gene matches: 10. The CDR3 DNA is TGTGCCAGCAGCGGGGACAGGGGAGAAGTCCGAACTAATGAAAAACTGTTTTTT. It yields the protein CASSGDRGEVRTNEKLFF.

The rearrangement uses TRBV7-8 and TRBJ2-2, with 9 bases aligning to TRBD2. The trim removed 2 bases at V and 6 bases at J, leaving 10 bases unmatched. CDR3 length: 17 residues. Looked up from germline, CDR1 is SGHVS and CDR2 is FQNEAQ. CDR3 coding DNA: TGTGCCAGCAGCTTATCTGCGGGGGGGTATATTCCCGGGGAGCTGTTTTTT. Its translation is CASSLSAGGYIPGELFF.

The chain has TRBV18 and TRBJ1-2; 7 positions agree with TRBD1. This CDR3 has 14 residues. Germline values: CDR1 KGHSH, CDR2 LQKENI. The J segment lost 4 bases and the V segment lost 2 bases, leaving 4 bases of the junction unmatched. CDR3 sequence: CASSPSGQSYGYTF. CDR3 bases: TGTGCCAGCTCACCATCGGGACAGAGCTATGGCTACACCTTC.

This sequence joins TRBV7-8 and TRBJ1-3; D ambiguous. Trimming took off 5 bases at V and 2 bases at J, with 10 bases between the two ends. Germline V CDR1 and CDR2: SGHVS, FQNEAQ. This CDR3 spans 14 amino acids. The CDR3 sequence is CASSPRFPGNTIYF. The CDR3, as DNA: TGTGCCAGCAGCCCCAGGTTTCCTGGAAACACCATATATTTT.

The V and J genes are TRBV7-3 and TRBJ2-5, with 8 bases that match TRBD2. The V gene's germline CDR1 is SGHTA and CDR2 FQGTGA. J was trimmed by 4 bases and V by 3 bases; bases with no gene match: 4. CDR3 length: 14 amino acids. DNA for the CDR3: TGTGCCAGCAGCTTTGTAGCGGGATCAGAGACCCAGTACTTC. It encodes CASSFVAGSETQYF.

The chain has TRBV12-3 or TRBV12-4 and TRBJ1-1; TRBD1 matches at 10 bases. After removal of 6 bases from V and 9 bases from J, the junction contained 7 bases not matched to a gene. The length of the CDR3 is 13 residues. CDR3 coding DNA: TGTGCCAGCAGACCGAGGACAGGGGGTAAAGCTTTCTTT. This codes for CASRPRTGGKAFF.

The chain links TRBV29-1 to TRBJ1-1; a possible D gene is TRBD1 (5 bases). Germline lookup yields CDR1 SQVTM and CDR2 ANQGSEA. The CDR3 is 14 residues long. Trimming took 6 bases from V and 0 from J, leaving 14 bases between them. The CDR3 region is CSVRGARMNTEAFF. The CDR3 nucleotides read TGCAGCGTCCGCGGGGCGCGGATGAACACTGAAGCTTTCTTT.

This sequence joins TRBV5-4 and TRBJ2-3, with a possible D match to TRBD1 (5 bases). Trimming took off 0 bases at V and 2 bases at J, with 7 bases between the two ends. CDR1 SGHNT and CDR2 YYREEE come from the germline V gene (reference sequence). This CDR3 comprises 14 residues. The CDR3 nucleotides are TGTGCCAGCAGCTTGGACAGGAACACAGATACGCAGTATTTT. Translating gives CASSLDRNTDTQYF.

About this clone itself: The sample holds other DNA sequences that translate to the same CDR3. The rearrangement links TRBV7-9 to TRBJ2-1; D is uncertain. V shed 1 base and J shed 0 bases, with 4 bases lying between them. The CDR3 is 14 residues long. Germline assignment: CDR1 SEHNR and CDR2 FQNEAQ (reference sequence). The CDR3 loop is CASSLVGSYNEQFF. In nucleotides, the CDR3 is TGTGCCAGCAGCTTAGTAGGCTCCTACAATGAGCAGTTCTTC. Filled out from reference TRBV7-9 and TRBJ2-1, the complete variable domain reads DTGVSQNPRHKITKRGQNVTFRCDPISEHNRLYWYRQTLGQGPEFLTYFQNEAQLEKSRLLSDRFSAERPKGSFSTLEIQRTEQGDSAMYLCASSLVGSYNEQFFGPGTRLTVL.

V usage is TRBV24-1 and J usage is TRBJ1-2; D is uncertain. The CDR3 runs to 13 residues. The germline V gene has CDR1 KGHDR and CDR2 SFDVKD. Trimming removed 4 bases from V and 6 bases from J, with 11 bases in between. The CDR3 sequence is CATSDKDLNGYTF. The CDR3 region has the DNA TGTGCCACCAGTGACAAAGACTTAAATGGCTACACCTTC.

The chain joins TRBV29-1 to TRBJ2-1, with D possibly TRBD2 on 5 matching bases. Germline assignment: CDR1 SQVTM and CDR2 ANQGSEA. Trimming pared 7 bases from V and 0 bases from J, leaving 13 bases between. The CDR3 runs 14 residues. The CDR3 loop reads CSAGLVSSYNEQFF. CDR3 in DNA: TGCAGCGCCGGACTGGTGAGCTCCTACAATGAGCAGTTCTTC.

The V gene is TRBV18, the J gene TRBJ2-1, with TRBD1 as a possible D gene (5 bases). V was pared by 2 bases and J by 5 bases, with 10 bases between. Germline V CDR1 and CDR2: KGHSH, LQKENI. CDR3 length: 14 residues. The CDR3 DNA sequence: TGTGCCAGCTCACCAAGGGGCAAGGACAATGAGCAGTTCTTC. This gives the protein CASSPRGKDNEQFF.

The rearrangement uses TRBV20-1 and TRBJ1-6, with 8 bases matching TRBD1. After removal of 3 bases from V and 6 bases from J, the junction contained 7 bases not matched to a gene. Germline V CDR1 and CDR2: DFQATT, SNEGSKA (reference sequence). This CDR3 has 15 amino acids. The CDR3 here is CSASLGQGINSPLHF. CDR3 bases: TGCAGTGCTAGTCTCGGACAGGGAATTAATTCACCCCTCCACTTT.

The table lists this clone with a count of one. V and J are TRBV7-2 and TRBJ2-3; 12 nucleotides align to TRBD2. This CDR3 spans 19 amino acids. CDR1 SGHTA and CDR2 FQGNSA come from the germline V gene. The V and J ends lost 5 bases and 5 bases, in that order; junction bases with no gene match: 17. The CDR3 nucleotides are TGTGCCAGCAGCCCAAAGGGGGACCCTAGCGGGAGGGCTGGAGATACGCAGTATTTT. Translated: CASSPKGDPSGRAGDTQYF.

Written as DNA, the CDR3 is TGTGCCAGCCGGCCGGGGGCGTCACTTTCCTACGAGCAGTACTTC. Amino acids: CASRPGASLSYEQYF. J is TRBJ2-7 and V is TRBV27; either TRBD1 or TRBD2 may fit D (6 bases each). Trimming took 8 bases from V and 1 from J, leaving 18 bases between them. CDR3 length: 15 residues. Per germline, CDR1 MNHEY and CDR2 SMNVEV (reference sequence).

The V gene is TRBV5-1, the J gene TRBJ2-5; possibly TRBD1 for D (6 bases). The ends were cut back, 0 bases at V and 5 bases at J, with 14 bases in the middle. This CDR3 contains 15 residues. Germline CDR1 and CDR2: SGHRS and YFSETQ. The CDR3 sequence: CASSLGDTLGETQYF. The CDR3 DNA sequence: TGCGCCAGCAGCTTGGGGGACACCTTAGGGGAGACCCAGTACTTC.

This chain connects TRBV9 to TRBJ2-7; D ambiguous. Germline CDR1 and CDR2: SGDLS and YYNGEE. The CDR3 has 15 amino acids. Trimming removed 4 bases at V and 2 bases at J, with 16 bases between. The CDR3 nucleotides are TGTGCCAGCAGCACATCGACGAGGCCCACCTACGAGCAGTACTTC. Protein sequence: CASSTSTRPTYEQYF.

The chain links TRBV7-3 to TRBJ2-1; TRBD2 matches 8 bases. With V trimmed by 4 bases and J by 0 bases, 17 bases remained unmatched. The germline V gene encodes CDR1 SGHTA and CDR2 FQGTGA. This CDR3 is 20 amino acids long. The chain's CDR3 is CASSSPRREAFTSSYNEQFF. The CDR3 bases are TGTGCCAGCAGCTCCCCCCGGCGGGAGGCCTTTACCAGCTCCTACAATGAGCAGTTCTTC.